This record concerns one TCR beta chain sequence. Its target is not known. Looked up from germline, CDR1 is LGHNA and CDR2 is YSLEER. Deletions cut 0 bases from V and 5 bases from J, with 11 bases between. The CDR3 spans 15 residues. This sample was taken from a study of response to subunit inactivated influenza vaccine. General study findings and limits: Authors suggested few new T cells are recruited by each seasonal influenza vaccination.

TCRdb reprocessed the RT-PCR reads via MiXCR and lists one record per CDR3 protein. The sample shows about 580,000 distinct CDR3 sequences, around 15% of them seen only once. This clonotype was sampled from a man in his fifties who received an inactivated influenza vaccine. The V gene is TRBV4-3, the J gene TRBJ1-5; D call uncertain. The material was PBMCs from blood, obtained roughly 13 days after vaccination. CDR3 DNA sequence: TGCGCCAGCAGCCAAGATTTCCGGGGTGATCAGCCCCAGCATTTT. Translated, it gives CASSQDFRGDQPQHF.